Shown below are 13 T cell receptor beta chains from a single sample sequenced in a study of blood T cells in healthy people across ages. Using a J-beta primer mix together with a sample-barcoded 5' primer, a second PCR was run for roughly 6 to 11 cycles. TCRdb reprocessed the 5' RACE reads with MiXCR, giving one entry per CDR3 protein. The sample yields almost 550,000 distinct CDR3 sequences, less than 25% seen once. Separately, the same data were catalogued under a study of T cells of mothers and their children.

The sequencing input was blood. All receptors come from a boy younger than 18 in good health.

The gene calls are TRBV2 and TRBJ2-5; 7 positions match TRBD2. This CDR3 contains 16 residues. V lost 2 bases and J lost 5; bases outside the gene matches: 11. In germline, CDR1 is SNHLY, CDR2 FYNNEI. This CDR3 is CASSERRALRGETQYF. DNA for the CDR3: TGTGCCAGCAGTGAACGGAGGGCCCTGCGGGGGGAGACCCAGTACTTC.

V usage is TRBV6-2 or TRBV6-3 and J usage is TRBJ2-3; maybe TRBD1 (6 bases). Trimming took 6 bases from V and 7 from J, leaving 14 bases between them. This CDR3 is 13 amino acids long. Germline V gives CDR1 MNHEY, CDR2 SVGEGT. CDR3 in amino acids: CASRGANVNTQYF. The CDR3 DNA reads as TGTGCCAGCAGGGGGGCCAATGTCAATACGCAGTATTTT.

This clonotype has a handful of counts. This chain connects TRBV7-9 to TRBJ1-2; D not certain. The CDR3 covers 13 residues. Trimming left V 1 base short and J 8 bases short, with 11 bases between. Germline values: CDR1 SEHNR, CDR2 FQNEAQ (reference sequence). The CDR3, as DNA: TGTGCCAGCAGCTTAGTTCGAGAGCACGGCTACACCTTC. Protein sequence: CASSLVREHGYTF.

V is TRBV4-3 and J is TRBJ2-5; TRBD1 matches at 9 bases. Trimming at V came to 3 bases and at J to 5 bases, leaving 7 bases not matched to a gene. The CDR3 length is 15 residues. The germline V gene has CDR1 LGHNA and CDR2 YSLEER. The CDR3 region is CASSHGTGLDETQYF. As DNA, the CDR3 is TGCGCCAGCAGCCATGGGACAGGGCTGGATGAGACCCAGTACTTC.

This clonotype was found a few times. The CDR3 DNA sequence: TGTGCCACGGGACCTGGAAACACCATATATTTT. It encodes CATGPGNTIYF. The chain joins TRBV6-6 to TRBJ1-3; D is possibly TRBD1 (5 bases). V lost 10 bases, J lost 2 bases, and 6 bases lay in between. Looked up from germline, CDR1 is MNHNY and CDR2 is SVGAGI (reference sequence). The CDR3 is made up of 11 amino acids.

This clonotype was observed a few times. The chain has TRBV7-8 and TRBJ2-7; 7 nucleotides line up with TRBD2. This CDR3 comprises 13 residues. Germline assignment: CDR1 SGHVS and CDR2 FQNEAQ. Trimming cost V 5 bases and J 4 bases; bases outside gene matches: 5. The CDR3 DNA is TGTGCCAGCAGCCGGCGGGGGAGATACGAGCAGTACTTC. Translating gives CASSRRGRYEQYF.

This rearrangement joins TRBV3-1 to TRBJ2-3, with 12 bases matching TRBD2. Germline V lookup: CDR1 LGHDT, CDR2 YNNKEL (reference sequence). Unmatched junction bases numbered 6, after V lost 4 bases and J lost 4 bases. The CDR3 loop spans 16 amino acids. In DNA form, the CDR3 reads TGTGCCAGCAGCCCGGCTAGCGGGGGGGCGTCAGATACGCAGTATTTT. Translation: CASSPASGGASDTQYF.

This rearrangement joins TRBV28 to TRBJ1-1; D unresolved. CDR3 size: 15 residues. Between the trimmed V and J ends, which lost 1 base and 2 bases, there was a span of 11 bases. Looked up from germline, CDR1 is MDHEN and CDR2 is SYDVKM. The chain's CDR3 is CASSLLGQANTEAFF. CDR3 nucleotides: TGTGCCAGCAGTTTATTAGGGCAGGCCAACACTGAAGCTTTCTTT.

This sequence joins TRBV5-1 and TRBJ2-5; possible D gene TRBD1, 5 bases. The DNA end is more similar to TRBJ2-7, so the J call may be wrong. CDR1 and CDR2 from the germline V gene are SGHRS and YFSETQ. The CDR3 has 16 residues. This chain's CDR3 is CASSLGTWGPSYEQYF. As DNA, the CDR3 is TGCGCCAGCAGCTTGGGTACGTGGGGCCCCTCCTACGAGCAGTACTTC.

The chain uses TRBV20-1 and TRBJ2-2; 9 positions agree with TRBD2. The CDR3 is 16 residues long. V lost 0 bases and J lost 6; bases outside the gene matches: 8. CDR1 DFQATT and CDR2 SNEGSKA come from the germline V gene (reference sequence). For the CDR3, the DNA is TGCAGTGCTAGAGATCAGGGTAGCGGGGGACCCGGGGAGCTGTTTTTT. This sequence encodes CSARDQGSGGPGELFF.

This rearrangement joins TRBV28 to TRBJ1-4, with D maybe TRBD1 (5 bases). V lost 11 bases to trimming and J lost 4 bases, with 14 bases between them. Germline CDR1 and CDR2: MDHEN and SYDVKM. The CDR3 contains 13 residues. The CDR3, as DNA: TGTGCCGGGAGGGGAGGCGGTAATGAAAAACTGTTTTTT. Protein sequence: CAGRGGGNEKLFF. The variable domain in full, with the rest retrieved from reference TRBV28 and TRBJ1-4, is DVKVTQSSRYLVKRTGEKVFLECVQDMDHENMFWYRQDPGLGLRLIYFSYDVKMKEKGDIPEGYSVSREKKERFSLILESASTNQTSMYLCAGRGGGNEKLFFGSGTQLSVL.

This clonotype came up a few times. This chain's CDR3 is CASSGTGGPVNEQFF. In DNA form, the CDR3 reads TGTGCCAGCAGTGGTACGGGAGGGCCGGTGAATGAGCAGTTCTTC. This rearrangement joins TRBV25-1 to TRBJ2-1, with 8 bases that match TRBD2. Germline V gene lookup returns CDR1 MGHDK and CDR2 SYGVNS. The CDR3 has 15 residues. The V segment lost 4 bases and the J segment 7 bases; nucleotides outside the gene matches: 9.

In its sample, this clonotype was seen a few times. The chain recombines TRBV4-3 with TRBJ2-1; possibly TRBD1 for D (5 bases). The better agreement between TRBJ2-5 and the DNA end casts doubt on the J call. CDR3 length equals 14 residues. CDR1 and CDR2 (germline): LGHNA, YSLEER. CDR3 loop: CASSQGGPWETQYF. In DNA form, the CDR3 reads TGCGCCAGCAGCCAAGGGGGCCCGTGGGAGACCCAGTACTTC.